This record looks at one TCR beta chain sequence and its context. The sample originates from a study of blood T cell repertoires in COVID-19. Study-wide background: In each case, the material was cDNA or gDNA derived from T cells, B-cell-depleted T cells, or PBMCs.

Original analysis: Cell counts per sample came from amplifying reference gene primers. TCRdb keeps only in-frame clones here, not all; method: immunoSEQ multiplex PCR. V, J and clone size are those of that table, while D and trimming were read from the DNA. The table includes about 23,000 clones, roughly 84% detected once. Germline-derived CDR1 and CDR2 are SGHNT and YYREEE (reference sequence). The CDR3 covers 14 residues. V trimming: 4 bases; J trimming: 1 base; junction bases outside the gene matches: 4. V and J are TRBV5-4 and TRBJ2-5, with 7 bases identical to TRBD2. The clonotype comes from a man aged 70 or older with acute or convalescent COVID-19. The sequencing sample was made of peripheral blood. The CDR3 nucleotides are TGTGCCAGCAGCCCTAGCGGAATCCAAGAGACCCAGTACTTC. As protein: CASSPSGIQETQYF. Full variable domain (remainder filled in from reference TRBV5-4 and TRBJ2-5): ETGVTQSPTHLIKTRGQQVTLRCSSQSGHNTVSWYQQALGQGPQFIFQYYREEENGRGNFPPRFSGLQFPNYSSELNVNALELDDSALYLCASSPSGIQETQYFGPGTRLLVL.